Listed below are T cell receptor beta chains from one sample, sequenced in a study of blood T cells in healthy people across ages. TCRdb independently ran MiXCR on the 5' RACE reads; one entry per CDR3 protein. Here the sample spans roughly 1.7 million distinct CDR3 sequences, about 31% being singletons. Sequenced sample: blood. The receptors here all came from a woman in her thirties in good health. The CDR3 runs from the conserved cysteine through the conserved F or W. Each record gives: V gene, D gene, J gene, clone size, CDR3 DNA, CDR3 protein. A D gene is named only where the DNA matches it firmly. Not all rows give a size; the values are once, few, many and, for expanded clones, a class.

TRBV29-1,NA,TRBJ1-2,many,TGCAGCGTTGACGAGCCCCCGGGGGGCGACGGCTACACCTTC,CSVDEPPGGDGYTF
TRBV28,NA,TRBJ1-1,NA,TGTGCCAGCAGTTTCGGGAGGGGGGTGAACACTGAAGCTTTCTTT,CASSFGRGVNTEAFF
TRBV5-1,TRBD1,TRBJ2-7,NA,TGCGCCAGCAGAGACAGGGGGTTCTCCTACGAGCAGTACTTC,CASRDRGFSYEQYF
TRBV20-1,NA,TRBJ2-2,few,TGCAGTGCTAGAGATACAGGCAGGGCCGGGGAGCTGTTTTTT,CSARDTGRAGELFF
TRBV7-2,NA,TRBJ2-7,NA,TGTGCCAGCAGCTTAGTGTTGGGGCTTGCCTACGAGCAGTACTTC,CASSLVLGLAYEQYF
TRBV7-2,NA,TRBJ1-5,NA,TGTGCCAGCAGCCTATTCGGGGGCCAGGAGAGCAATCAGCCCCAGCATTTT,CASSLFGGQESNQPQHF
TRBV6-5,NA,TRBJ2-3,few,TGTGCCAGCAGATTAGACTTTGGTGGCACAGATACGCAGTATTTT,CASRLDFGGTDTQYF
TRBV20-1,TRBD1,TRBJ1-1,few,TGCAGTGCCCGAGCCCGACAGGGCACTGAAGCTTTCTTT,CSARARQGTEAFF
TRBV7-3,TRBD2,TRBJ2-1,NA,TGTGCCAGCAGCCCAATATTAAAGGCGGGAGCTGTCAATGAGCAGTTCTTC,CASSPILKAGAVNEQFF
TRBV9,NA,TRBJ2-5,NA,TGTGCCAGCAGCGTAGGGGTGGCAGACCAAGAGACCCAGTACTTC,CASSVGVADQETQYF
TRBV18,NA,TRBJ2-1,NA,TGTGCCAGCTCACCACCGCCTAAGCTCCTACAAAGCTCCTACAATGAGCAGTTCTTC,CASSPPPKLLQSSYNEQFF
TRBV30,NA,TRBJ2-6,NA,TGTGCCTCCGGGAGGCAGGGGGCTGTTGGGGCCAACGTCCTGACTTTC,CASGRQGAVGANVLTF
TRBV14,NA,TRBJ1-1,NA,TGTGCCAGCAGCCAAGTGGGGGTACGTGTCGCTTTCTTT,CASSQVGVRVAFF
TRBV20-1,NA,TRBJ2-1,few,TGCAGTGCTAGAGCAGGGGTTCTTTACAATGAGCAGTTCTTC,CSARAGVLYNEQFF
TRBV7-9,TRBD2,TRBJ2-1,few,TGTGCCAGCAGTTCTCCTATGGCGGGAGAGAATGAGCAGTTCTTC,CASSSPMAGENEQFF
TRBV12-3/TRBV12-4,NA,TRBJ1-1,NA,TGTGCCAGCAGTTTTCTATTGAGTCCGGAAGCTTTCTTT,CASSFLLSPEAFF
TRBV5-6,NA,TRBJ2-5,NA,TGTGCCAGCAGCTTCGGTGGCAGGAGCACCTACCAAGAGACCCAGTACTTC,CASSFGGRSTYQETQYF